Each of the 25 T cell receptor beta chains below was sequenced from the same sample in a study of T cell repertoires in cytomegalovirus infection (dated by TCRdb to between 2018 and 2020). Their target antigens are unknown. The treatment or condition label here, explained by the study, means: in vitro stimulation with specific CMV peptide epitopes to enrich CMV-specific T cells. The reads were generated on an Illumina HiSeq 1500. TCRdb reworked the public reads: Q25 trimming with fastp, MiXCR clone assembly, productive beta chains retained. Each CDR3 protein gets just one entry, which takes the most common genes and DNA from the rows behind it. For this sample the table gives some 590,000 distinct CDR3 sequences, of which 35% to 50% were detected only once. Around 46% of the sample goes to the ten largest clones. The sequencing here drew on cultured PBMCs, taken from culture after CMV antigen stimulation. These receptors were obtained from a human donor in good health (CMV status not recorded). Some clones in this sample may be carry-over from other donors' samples.

This chain uses TRBV12-3 or TRBV12-4 with TRBJ2-1, with 9 bases identical to TRBD2. V lost 3 bases to trimming and J lost 16 bases; unmatched junction nucleotides: 19. The CDR3 extends over 16 amino acids. The CDR3 DNA reads as TGTGCCAGCAGTTTCCATCACAGTACTGTTGGGACTAGCATCTTCTTC. It translates to CASSFHHSTVGTSIFF.

This clonotype was observed a handful of times. CDR3 DNA sequence: TGTGCCAGCAGCACCCGGACTAGCGAGTTGAATGAGCAGTTCTTC. This sequence encodes CASSTRTSELNEQFF. This chain links TRBV7-2 with TRBJ2-1, with TRBD2 identical over 9 bases. V trimming: 5 bases; J trimming: 7 bases; junction bases outside the gene matches: 9. CDR1 and CDR2 (germline): SGHTA, FQGNSA. The CDR3 length is 15 residues.

V and J are TRBV10-2 and TRBJ2-7; 10 positions match TRBD2. Germline-derived CDR1 and CDR2 are WSHSY and SAAADI. V lost 2 bases and J lost 0; bases outside the gene matches: 7. The length of the CDR3 is 17 residues. The CDR3 loop is CASSEEGGLADSYEQYF. As DNA, the CDR3 is TGCGCCAGCAGTGAGGAAGGAGGACTAGCGGACTCCTACGAGCAGTACTTC.

This clonotype was counted a few times. The V call is TRBV28, the J call TRBJ1-1; D is perhaps TRBD1 (6 bases). Trimming stripped 7 bases from V and 5 bases from J, with 14 bases between. This CDR3 region has 13 residues. Germline V CDR1 and CDR2: MDHEN, SYDVKM. The CDR3 region is CASNPTGLTEAFF. CDR3 in DNA: TGTGCCAGCAACCCAACAGGGCTTACTGAAGCTTTCTTT.

This clonotype was recorded at least ten times. This chain links TRBV18 with TRBJ2-5, with 8 bases that match TRBD2. Germline CDR1 is KGHSH and CDR2 is LQKENI. The CDR3 consists of 14 residues. J lost 5 bases, V lost 3 bases, and 5 bases had no gene match. For the CDR3, the DNA is TGTGCCAGCTCACCCCGGACTAGCACCGAGACCCAGTACTTC. Its protein is CASSPRTSTETQYF.

J is TRBJ2-1 and V is TRBV5-1; 9 bases align to TRBD2. There are 17 residues in the CDR3. V gave up 3 bases and J gave up 0 bases; unmatched junction bases: 7. Germline CDR1 and CDR2: SGHRS and YFSETQ. The CDR3 sequence: CASSWGLAGSSYNEQFF. In nucleotides, the CDR3 is TGCGCCAGCAGCTGGGGGCTAGCGGGGAGCTCCTACAATGAGCAGTTCTTC.

J is TRBJ2-5 and V is TRBV2; TRBD2 matches 7 bases. This CDR3 region has 17 residues. Unmatched junction bases numbered 18, after V lost 6 bases and J lost 5 bases. The V gene's germline CDR1 is SNHLY and CDR2 FYNNEI. CDR3 sequence (DNA): TGTGCCAGCAGGGTGGGAACTAGCGCGGACCCTTGGGAGACCCAGTACTTC. Translating it yields CASRVGTSADPWETQYF. The variable domain in full, with the rest retrieved from reference TRBV2 and TRBJ2-5, is EPEVTQTPSHQVTQMGQEVILRCVPISNHLYFYWYRQILGQKVEFLVSFYNNEISEKSEIFDDQFSVERPDGSNFTLKIRSTKLEDSAMYFCASRVGTSADPWETQYFGPGTRLLVL.

This clonotype appeared a few times. V gene TRBV20-1 combines with J gene TRBJ2-6; the D is unclear. CDR1 is DFQATT and CDR2 is SNEGSKA in the germline V gene (reference sequence). Trimming pared 6 bases from V and 0 bases from J, leaving 3 bases between. This CDR3 comprises 12 residues. The CDR3 DNA reads as TGCAGTGCATCCTCTGGGGCCAACGTCCTGACTTTC. This gives the protein CSASSGANVLTF.

This chain connects TRBV28 to TRBJ2-7, with a tentative D call TRBD1 (5 bases). The V and J ends lost 1 base and 1 base respectively, with 17 bases between them. The length of the CDR3 is 17 residues. The V gene's germline CDR1 is MDHEN and CDR2 SYDVKM. This CDR3 reads CASSLSVRVDRSYEQYF. CDR3 nucleotide sequence: TGTGCCAGCAGTTTATCGGTCAGGGTCGATAGGTCCTACGAGCAGTACTTC.

V usage is TRBV7-6 and J usage is TRBJ1-5; D is ambiguous. This CDR3 has 13 residues. V lost 0 bases and J lost 5, with 5 bases in between. CDR1 is SGHVS, CDR2 FNYEAQ, per germline. The CDR3 DNA is TGTGCCAGCAGCTTAGCAACTCATCAGCCCCAGCATTTT. It specifies CASSLATHQPQHF.

The rearrangement uses TRBV30 and TRBJ1-1; the D is unclear. Trimming took 0 bases from V and 1 from J, leaving 9 bases between them. The CDR3 is made up of 14 amino acids. Germline loops: CDR1 GTSNPN, CDR2 SVGIG (reference sequence). The CDR3 spells CAWSVGSWNTEAFF. As DNA, the CDR3 is TGTGCCTGGAGTGTGGGTTCATGGAACACTGAAGCTTTCTTT.

The chain is built from TRBV6-1 and TRBJ2-7; 9 bases fit TRBD2. Germline CDR1 and CDR2: MNHNS and SASEGT. CDR3 size: 18 residues. J was trimmed by 3 bases and V by 6 bases; bases with no gene match: 18. CDR3 protein: CASRGLSGRQRAVYEQYF. As DNA, the CDR3 is TGTGCCAGCAGGGGGTTGAGCGGGAGGCAACGGGCGGTCTACGAGCAGTACTTC.

This clonotype was observed a handful of times. The chain couples TRBV6-5 to TRBJ2-5; TRBD1 is a possible D gene (6 bases). V was cut by 6 bases and J by 2 bases, with 10 bases left in between. The CDR3 spans 13 residues. CDR1 is MNHEY and CDR2 is SVGAGI in the germline V gene. CDR3 amino acids: CASRIQGQETQYF. CDR3 bases: TGTGCCAGCAGGATACAGGGACAAGAGACCCAGTACTTC.

The chain uses TRBV5-1 and TRBJ2-2; D not resolved. V was pared by 0 bases and J by 1 base, with 7 bases between. This CDR3 is 15 amino acids long. Germline loops: CDR1 SGHRS, CDR2 YFSETQ. CDR3 loop: CASSLVLGNTGELFF. In DNA, the CDR3 is TGCGCCAGCAGCTTGGTTTTAGGGAACACCGGGGAGCTGTTTTTT.

The chain joins TRBV6-8 to TRBJ1-2; 7 nucleotides agree with TRBD1. This CDR3 comprises 15 residues. Germline CDR1 MNHGY, CDR2 SAAAGT. With V trimmed by 5 bases and J by 1 base, 7 bases remained unmatched. In DNA, the CDR3 is TGTGCCAGCAGTCCGTCCGGGACAGTTAACTATGGCTACACCTTC. This sequence encodes CASSPSGTVNYGYTF.

The gene calls are TRBV7-6 and TRBJ1-1; D uncertain. From germline, CDR1 is SGHVS and CDR2 FNYEAQ. V was cut by 0 bases and J by 10 bases, with 9 bases left in between. This CDR3 has 12 amino acids. CDR3 DNA sequence: TGTGCCAGCAGCTTAGCTAAGGAGCGAGCTTTCTTT. Translated: CASSLAKERAFF.

This clonotype has only a few counts. The rearrangement uses TRBV7-9 and TRBJ1-3; 7 positions match TRBD1. The CDR3 extends over 16 amino acids. The V gene end was trimmed by 5 bases and the J gene end by 0 bases; junction bases not matched to a gene: 7. Per the germline V gene, CDR1 is SEHNR and CDR2 is FQNEAQ (reference sequence). CDR3: CASSRRQGLSGNTIYF. The CDR3 coding sequence is TGTGCCAGCAGCAGACGACAGGGCCTCTCTGGAAACACCATATATTTT.

V gene TRBV7-2 combines with J gene TRBJ2-5; D perhaps matches TRBD1 (6 bases). Germline-derived CDR1 and CDR2 are SGHTA and FQGNSA. V lost 8 bases and J lost 2, with 12 bases in between. CDR3 length equals 13 residues. CDR3 DNA sequence: TGTGCCAGCGGTTACAGGGCACAAGAGACCCAGTACTTC. Translation gives CASGYRAQETQYF.

This chain uses TRBV7-2 with TRBJ2-7; D gene uncertain. The CDR3 has 13 amino acids. V lost 1 base and J lost 2, with 6 bases in between. The germline CDR1 and CDR2 sequences are SGHTA and FQGNSA. The CDR3 bases are TGTGCCAGCAGCTTAGACGCCACCTACGAGCAGTACTTC. It is translated as CASSLDATYEQYF.

This clonotype was found a few times. The chain uses TRBV7-9 and TRBJ2-5, with 8 bases identical to TRBD2. This CDR3 contains 16 residues. V was clipped by 4 bases and J by 1 base; unmatched bases: 8. Looked up from germline, CDR1 is SEHNR and CDR2 is FQNEAQ (reference sequence). CDR3: CASSSPRGGLQETQYF. The CDR3 region has the DNA TGTGCCAGCAGCTCGCCACGGGGGGGCCTCCAAGAGACCCAGTACTTC.

The rearrangement links TRBV20-1 to TRBJ1-3; weak D call: TRBD1 (6 bases). The CDR3 totals 13 residues. CDR1 and CDR2 from the germline V gene are DFQATT and SNEGSKA (reference sequence). V was pared by 4 bases and J by 8 bases, with 15 bases between. The CDR3 region has the DNA TGCAGTGCTACCGGGGGGCAGGGGTACACCATATATTTT. Amino acid sequence: CSATGGQGYTIYF.

The rearrangement uses TRBV25-1 and TRBJ2-3; tentatively, D is TRBD2 (6 bases). The CDR3 loop spans 16 amino acids. V was pared by 6 bases and J by 3 bases, with 19 bases between. CDR1 and CDR2 (germline): MGHDK, SYGVNS. CDR3 protein: CASSFMEGLQTDTQYF. The CDR3 nucleotides are TGTGCCAGCAGCTTCATGGAGGGTTTGCAGACAGATACGCAGTATTTT.

V is TRBV7-2 and J is TRBJ2-1, with 13 bases that match TRBD2. After removal of 5 bases from V and 5 bases from J, the junction contained 15 bases not matched to a gene. The CDR3 totals 19 residues. Germline CDR1 and CDR2: SGHTA and FQGNSA. DNA for the CDR3: TGTGCCAGCAGCCCAGGACTAGCGGGAGCCACACTCTTCAACAATGAGCAGTTCTTC. Protein product: CASSPGLAGATLFNNEQFF.

The chain joins TRBV5-1 to TRBJ2-3; D call uncertain. CDR3 length: 16 amino acids. V shed 4 bases and J shed 4 bases, with 19 bases lying between them. The germline V gene encodes CDR1 SGHRS and CDR2 YFSETQ. CDR3 in amino acids: CASSPAPEPPPDTQYF. CDR3 bases: TGCGCCAGCAGCCCCGCTCCAGAACCACCCCCAGATACGCAGTATTTT.

This clonotype was seen a single time. This chain uses TRBV20-1 with TRBJ1-4; tentative D call: TRBD1 (6 bases). CDR1 is DFQATT, CDR2 SNEGSKA, per germline (reference sequence). The CDR3 is 15 residues long. V lost 3 bases and J lost 8, with 19 bases in between. The CDR3 spells CSARENGGPGEKLFF. In DNA, the CDR3 is TGCAGTGCTAGGGAAAATGGGGGGCCGGGAGAAAAACTGTTTTTT.